These 4 T cell receptor beta chains share one sample of origin, sequenced in a study of blood T cell repertoires in COVID-19. The data were produced by immunoSEQ multiplex PCR, yet TCRdb's version contains in-frame clones alone and is incomplete. The profile shows roughly 72,000 clones, 88% of them singletons. Sequenced sample: peripheral blood. The source is a human donor in a cohort sampled during active COVID-19.

This rearrangement joins TRBV21-1 to TRBJ1-6; whether TRBD1, the table's D call, matches the DNA was not checked. TRBV21-1 is marked as a pseudogene. This CDR3 has 12 amino acids. CDR3 bases: TGTGCCAGCAAACAGGGTAGTTCACCCCTCCACTTT. Protein sequence: CASKQGSSPLHF.

This sequence joins TRBV10-3 and TRBJ2-7; D gene unclear. Trimming left V 3 bases short and J 3 bases short, with 6 bases between. CDR1 is ENHRY and CDR2 is SYGVKD in the germline V gene. The CDR3 is made up of 12 amino acids. CDR3: CAISDSGYEQYF. Here the CDR3 DNA reads TGTGCCATCAGTGATTCAGGCTACGAGCAGTACTTC.

The CDR3 nucleotides are TGCGCCAGCAGCCCCGGAAGCGAGATTTACAATGAGCAGTTCTTC. It specifies CASSPGSEIYNEQFF. The genes are TRBV5-1 and TRBJ2-1; D gene uncertain. Trimming cost V 4 bases and J 4 bases, with 15 bases left between them. CDR1 SGHRS and CDR2 YFSETQ come from the germline V gene. The CDR3 totals 15 residues.

The V and J genes are TRBV7-8 and TRBJ2-5; 7 bases match TRBD1. The germline V gene has CDR1 SGHVS and CDR2 FQNEAQ. The CDR3 is 13 amino acids. V shed 5 bases and J 4 bases; nucleotides not matched to a gene: 4. The CDR3 protein is CASSGTVGETQYF. The CDR3 nucleotides read TGTGCCAGCAGCGGGACAGTAGGAGAGACCCAGTACTTC.